These T cell receptor beta chains were read from a single sample in a study of cytomegalovirus exposure and HLA in healthy donors. TCRdb's copy holds only in-frame clones and misses some; the assay was immunoSEQ multiplex PCR. The sample holds about 160,000 clones; roughly nine tenths are singletons and the top ten take 5% to 7%. Sequencing was done on a sample of PBMCs. All receptors come from a woman in her thirties in good health and CMV-seronegative. The CDR3 runs from the conserved cysteine through the conserved F or W. Fields, in order: J gene, D gene, clone size, V gene, CDR3 protein, CDR3 DNA. The D gene is left open where the match is weak. A row's size may be missing; if present it is once, few, many or a size class.

>TRBJ2-7|TRBD2|-|TRBV4-3
CASSQDASGSSYEQYF
TGCGCCAGCAGCCAAGACGCTAGCGGGAGCTCCTACGAGCAGTACTTC
>TRBJ2-3|TRBD1|few|TRBV18
CASSPQQGTQYF
TGTGCCAGCTCACCACAACAGGGGACGCAGTATTTT
>TRBJ2-2|-|-|TRBV7-3
CASSLKTGELFF
TGTGCCAGCAGCTTAAAGACCGGGGAGCTGTTTTTT
>TRBJ2-3|-|-|TRBV12-5
CASGFGAADTQYF
TGTGCTAGTGGTTTCGGGGCGGCAGATACGCAGTATTTT
>TRBJ1-1|-|once|TRBV7-6
CASRLTANTEAFF
TGTGCCAGCAGATTAACGGCGAACACTGAAGCTTTCTTT
>TRBJ2-7|-|-|TRBV15
CATSRDGAGITDEQYF
TGTGCCACCAGCAGAGATGGCGCAGGGATAACCGACGAGCAGTACTTC
>TRBJ2-6|TRBD1|-|TRBV5-4
CASSQGTGTGANVLTF
TGCGCCAGCAGCCAAGGGACAGGTACCGGGGCCAACGTCCTGACTTTC
>TRBJ1-1|-|-|TRBV6-6
CASSYDSMNTEAFF
TGTGCCAGCAGTTACGACAGCATGAACACTGAAGCTTTCTTT
>TRBJ1-1|-|-|TRBV4-1
CASSLQSYNTEAFF
TGCGCCAGCAGCCTCCAGTCATATAACACTGAAGCTTTCTTT
>TRBJ2-1|TRBD1|-|TRBV2
CASSNRDRGGNEQFF
TGTGCCAGCAGTAACCGGGACAGGGGGGGAAATGAGCAGTTCTTC
>TRBJ2-7|-|-|TRBV13
CASSPHYEQYF
TGTGCCAGCAGCCCACACTACGAGCAGTACTTC
>TRBJ1-6|-|-|TRBV4-1
CASSRKVGGDNSPLHF
TGCGCCAGCAGCCGAAAGGTTGGCGGGGATAATTCACCCCTCCACTTT
>TRBJ2-7|TRBD1|-|TRBV11-2
CASSLTGGEDEQYF
TGTGCCAGCAGCTTGACAGGGGGCGAGGACGAGCAGTACTTC
>TRBJ2-2|-|-|TRBV28
CASTTPTGELFF
TGTGCCAGCACCACTCCCACCGGGGAGCTGTTTTTT
>TRBJ2-5|-|-|TRBV7-9
CASSAPFEWETQYF
TGTGCCAGCAGCGCTCCCTTCGAGTGGGAGACCCAGTACTTC
>TRBJ2-1|-|once|TRBV18
CASSLIRTINEQFF
TGTGCCAGCTCACTTATTCGGACGATTAATGAGCAGTTCTTC
>TRBJ1-2|-|-|TRBV9
CASNRDTYGYTF
TGTGCCAGCAATCGTGACACGTATGGCTACACCTTC
>TRBJ2-1|-|-|TRBV9
CASSADRGEQFF
TGTGCCAGCAGCGCTGATAGAGGTGAGCAGTTCTTC